This T cell receptor beta chain comes out of a study of blood T cell repertoires in COVID-19. The CDR3 is made up of 14 amino acids. Germline lookup yields CDR1 MNHEY and CDR2 SVGAGI. The V end lost 7 bases, the J end lost 0 bases, and 10 bases lay between the germline ends. Clones were read by immunoSEQ multiplex PCR, and TCRdb kept only the in-frame ones, dropping some. This sample has about 280,000 clones, with 75% to 90% found just once. The chain has TRBV6-5 and TRBJ2-4, with D maybe TRBD1 (6 bases). The specimen was peripheral blood. The source is a woman in her seventies with acute or convalescent COVID-19. CDR3 residues: CASTGQLAKNIQYF. CDR3 sequence (DNA): TGTGCCAGCACTGGACAGCTAGCCAAAAACATTCAGTACTTC.